The present TCR beta chain was sequenced within a study of blood T cell repertoires in COVID-19. Trimming removed 2 bases from V and 1 base from J, with 8 bases in between. CDR3 length: 14 residues. Looked up from germline, CDR1 is SNHLY and CDR2 is FYNNEI. Some clones are missing from TCRdb's copy, which holds only in-frame ones; the method was immunoSEQ multiplex PCR. The data hold roughly 280,000 clones, with around 90% observed a single time. This receptor was taken from a man in his fifties with acute or convalescent COVID-19. The chain recombines TRBV2 with TRBJ2-5; D remains unclear. Sequenced material: peripheral blood. The CDR3 protein is CASSERPGQETQYF. DNA of the CDR3: TGTGCCAGCAGTGAACGGCCGGGCCAAGAGACCCAGTACTTC.